The clone carrying this T cell receptor beta chain was picked up a small number of times. What it binds is not known. The data were obtained in a study of CD8+CD57+ T cells in acquired aplastic anemia. Overall study context: Sorted CD4+ and CD8+ cells gave a mean 3.2 ug DNA, range about 0.19 to 27.4 ug. Healthy donors averaged around 10 million reads for CD4+ cells. General study points: Patients and healthy controls showed no significant CD8+ Simpson's diversity difference. In common between the patients and the controls were around 29 CD8+ CDR3 sequences.

Genomic DNA, the template, was used for profiling of the TCR beta VDJ and CDR3. TCRdb reprocessed the reads via MiXCR and lists one record per CDR3 protein. The table lists some 140,000 distinct CDR3 sequences, 40% to 45% of them singletons. The source of this sequence is a human donor in good health, serving as a control. The sample consisted of sorted CD4+, CD8+, or CD8+CD57+ T cells (not recorded which) from PBMCs.

The DNA of the CDR3 is TGTGCCAGCAGGGACAGTGCCCGAAACACCGGGGAGCTGTTTTTT. Translation: CASRDSARNTGELFF. The chain joins TRBV6-1 to TRBJ2-2; possibly TRBD1 for D (6 bases). Germline values: CDR1 MNHNS, CDR2 SASEGT. The CDR3 has 15 residues. Trimming pared 6 bases from V and 2 bases from J, leaving 13 bases between.